These T cell receptor beta chains were read from a single sample in a study of human T cells and chemical hapten exposure. Each CDR3 protein is one row after TCRdb ran MiXCR on the RACE reads. The data show about 80,000 distinct CDR3 sequences, with 14% seen just once and roughly 4.6% held by the top ten. The sample here was whole blood, taken in connection with sensitization to the hapten diphenylcyclopropenone (DPC). Source of these receptors: a woman in her 50s with alopecia areata. Some clones in this sample may be carry-over from other donors' samples. Each CDR3 is given with its conserved first and last residue. For some rows the clone size is stated as once, few or many, or as a class when expanded; others skip it.

CDR3 | size | J | V
CASRSANNVREQFF | NA | TRBJ2-1 | TRBV7-2
CSATTSSDTQYF | NA | TRBJ2-3 | TRBV20-1
CASSFMRANTGELFF | many | TRBJ2-2 | TRBV5-5
CASRGGRGPLEQFF | many | TRBJ2-1 | TRBV5-1
CASSSRGVDEKLFF | few | TRBJ1-4 | TRBV7-6
CASRPTAHGETQYF | few | TRBJ2-5 | TRBV28
CASSAWTASTDTQYF | NA | TRBJ2-3 | TRBV5-8
CASSSGLAGYEQYF | few | TRBJ2-7 | TRBV7-2
CSAATGTLGREQFF | many | TRBJ2-1 | TRBV20-1
CASSFLAETYEQYF | NA | TRBJ2-7 | TRBV7-2
CSTLGQSTTEAFF | many | TRBJ1-1 | TRBV29-1
CASTLRWQGAKNIQYF | few | TRBJ2-4 | TRBV27
CASSKNPPGPDFGIWTQYF | NA | TRBJ2-5 | TRBV6-2/TRBV6-3
CASSLARQGSYNEQFF | many | TRBJ2-1 | TRBV11-2
CSVGSNEQFF | few | TRBJ2-1 | TRBV29-1
CASSYSTDPILVNTGELFF | medium-sized | TRBJ2-2 | TRBV6-6
CASRPGTPPYEQYF | NA | TRBJ2-7 | TRBV12-3/TRBV12-4
CASSGGRDNQPQHF | many | TRBJ1-5 | TRBV7-9
CASSPHSGWAWGTEAFF | many | TRBJ1-1 | TRBV14
CASSKLKNTEAFF | few | TRBJ1-1 | TRBV21-1
CASSSTYTEAFF | few | TRBJ1-1 | TRBV7-9
CASSLTLQETQYF | NA | TRBJ2-5 | TRBV5-1
CASSLDRDYPTEAFF | few | TRBJ1-1 | TRBV5-6
CASSLGGGIYEQYF | few | TRBJ2-7 | TRBV7-6
CASSFEDRAHGYTF | many | TRBJ1-2 | TRBV12-3/TRBV12-4
CASSYLPGTAYNYGYTF | few | TRBJ1-2 | TRBV11-2
CAWSVKAGGDTQYF | once | TRBJ2-3 | TRBV30
CSVDPSGSTDTQYF | NA | TRBJ2-3 | TRBV29-1
CASSAHNSGNEQFF | few | TRBJ2-1 | TRBV2
CASSLVSPSVNEQFF | NA | TRBJ2-1 | TRBV11-2
CASKNLAGVYNEQFF | few | TRBJ2-1 | TRBV2
CASSATHKPPNEQFF | NA | TRBJ2-1 | TRBV9
CSVEEVCYSTDTQYF | NA | TRBJ2-3 | TRBV29-1
CASSSQWRGQKEQYF | many | TRBJ2-7 | TRBV19
CASSSRNEANTIYF | NA | TRBJ1-3 | TRBV28
CASSFWTSGSHNEQFF | few | TRBJ2-1 | TRBV12-3/TRBV12-4
CSARRILASGYTF | NA | TRBJ1-2 | TRBV20-1
CASTGGGIQYF | few | TRBJ2-4 | TRBV30
CATSDQGLQGGELFF | few | TRBJ2-2 | TRBV24-1
CASSPGQNTGELFF | NA | TRBJ2-2 | TRBV27
CASSRPTSGSLNEQFF | many | TRBJ2-1 | TRBV28
CASSYSSGTKDYGYTF | NA | TRBJ1-2 | TRBV6-6
CASSPGQAYNEQFF | few | TRBJ2-1 | TRBV11-2
CASSLAQGQGQSPLHF | NA | TRBJ1-6 | TRBV5-1
CASLVGQNYGYTF | many | TRBJ1-2 | TRBV28
CASSLFPGQDNEQFF | few | TRBJ2-1 | TRBV5-1
CASSEQEPAAGELFF | NA | TRBJ2-2 | TRBV10-2
CASSLDGWSGYTF | few | TRBJ1-2 | TRBV7-9
CASSSDLGNEQFF | NA | TRBJ2-1 | TRBV27
CASSEALLTGELFF | NA | TRBJ2-2 | TRBV2
CASSWTLHPGELFF | NA | TRBJ2-2 | TRBV7-2
CASSPPVVAGSYNEQFF | NA | TRBJ2-1 | TRBV18
CASNKRQGTYEQYF | few | TRBJ2-7 | TRBV6-2/TRBV6-3
CASSGDQGTVRRNEQFF | many | TRBJ2-1 | TRBV2
CASSLPQGTTNEKLFF | NA | TRBJ1-4 | TRBV5-1